The 22 T cell receptor beta chains below all came from one sample that was sequenced in a study of T cells in Graves' hyperthyroidism and ophthalmopathy. RNA transcripts gave rise to amplified TCR beta CDR3 regions. The HTBI primer set drove a first-round RT-PCR of the TCR CDR3. TCRdb reprocessed the multiplex PCR reads via MiXCR and lists one record per CDR3 protein. Of approximately 640,000 distinct CDR3 sequences listed, around 15% are singletons. Material for sequencing was blood. The receptors here all came from a man aged 50 or older with Graves' hyperthyroidism.

This clonotype was counted between two and nine times. The chain uses TRBV6-5 and TRBJ2-3; D may be TRBD1 (5 bases). Germline assignment: CDR1 MNHEY and CDR2 SVGAGI. V lost 5 bases to trimming and J lost 4 bases, with 19 bases between them. This CDR3 is built from 16 residues. The CDR3 sequence: CASSHSGAPRSDTQYF. In nucleotides, the CDR3 is TGTGCCAGCAGTCACAGTGGGGCCCCTCGCTCAGATACGCAGTATTTT.

This clonotype was found many times. The V and J genes are TRBV7-3 and TRBJ2-1; D not certain. Germline V CDR1 and CDR2: SGHTA, FQGTGA. V lost 5 bases, J lost 7 bases, and 9 bases lay in between. The CDR3 contains 12 residues. CDR3 in DNA: TGTGCCAGCAGCCTCGGAGCGAATGAGCAGTTCTTC. Residues: CASSLGANEQFF. The full variable domain, completed using reference TRBV7-3 and TRBJ2-1, is GAGVSQTPSNKVTEKGKYVELRCDPISGHTALYWYRQSLGQGPEFLIYFQGTGAADDSGLPNDRFFAVRPEGSVSTLKIQRTERGDSAVYLCASSLGANEQFFGPGTRLTVL.

This clonotype was counted ten times or more. The chain is built from TRBV20-1 and TRBJ1-1, with D tentatively TRBD1 (5 bases). The CDR3 length is 14 residues. Trimming cost V 2 bases and J 4 bases, with 14 bases left between them. Germline V lookup: CDR1 DFQATT, CDR2 SNEGSKA (reference sequence). This chain's CDR3 is CSARITQGTTEAFF. The CDR3 nucleotides are TGCAGTGCTAGAATAACGCAGGGCACCACTGAAGCTTTCTTT.

This clonotype was observed many times. The V and J genes are TRBV13 and TRBJ2-5; 9 nucleotides match TRBD2. Unmatched junction bases numbered 10, after V lost 2 bases and J lost 6 bases. Per the germline V gene, CDR1 is PRHDT and CDR2 is FYEKMQ (reference sequence). The CDR3 has 16 amino acids. The CDR3 DNA follows: TGTGCCAGCAGCTTATTAATTGGGACTAGCCGAAAGACCCAGTACTTC. It yields the protein CASSLLIGTSRKTQYF.

The chain combines TRBV5-4 with TRBJ1-5; 7 positions agree with TRBD1. The CDR3 has 13 residues. V dropped 4 bases and J dropped 5; count of bases not matched to a gene: 3. Per germline, CDR1 SGHNT and CDR2 YYREEE (reference sequence). In nucleotides, the CDR3 is TGTGCCAGCAGCAACGACAGGGATCAGCCCCAGCATTTT. Translated: CASSNDRDQPQHF.

The CDR3 region is CSVELREDREYEQYF. In nucleotides, the CDR3 is TGCAGCGTTGAATTACGGGAGGACAGGGAGTACGAGCAGTACTTC. The chain recombines TRBV29-1 with TRBJ2-7; a possible D gene is TRBD1 (8 bases). V dropped 2 bases and J dropped 4 bases, with 18 bases sitting between them. Germline V lookup: CDR1 SQVTM, CDR2 ANQGSEA. The CDR3 is 15 amino acids.

The gene calls are TRBV15 and TRBJ2-5, with D possibly matching TRBD1 (5 bases). Germline loops: CDR1 LNHNV, CDR2 YYDKDF (reference sequence). The CDR3 is made up of 15 amino acids. V lost 5 bases to trimming and J lost 4 bases, with 17 bases between them. This chain's CDR3 is CATSASQARGETQYF. In DNA, the CDR3 is TGTGCCACCAGCGCCAGCCAGGCTAGGGGAGAGACCCAGTACTTC. Filled out from reference TRBV15 and TRBJ2-5, the complete variable domain reads DAMVIQNPRYQVTQFGKPVTLSCSQTLNHNVMYWYQQKSSQAPKLLFHYYDKDFNNEADTPDNFQSRRPNTSFCFLDIRSPGLGDTAMYLCATSASQARGETQYFGPGTRLLVL.

This clonotype was seen many times. The V and J genes are TRBV7-8 and TRBJ2-7; 11 bases align to TRBD2. The V gene end was trimmed by 0 bases and the J gene end by 5 bases; junction bases not matched to a gene: 6. The CDR3 totals 16 residues. The germline V gene has CDR1 SGHVS and CDR2 FQNEAQ. The CDR3 DNA reads as TGTGCCAGCAGCTTAGCGCGACTAGCGGGATCCCACGAGCAGTACTTC. Protein sequence: CASSLARLAGSHEQYF.

This clonotype was counted at least ten times. V is TRBV30 and J is TRBJ2-7; the match to TRBD1 covers 11 bases. CDR3 size: 15 residues. The germline gives CDR1 GTSNPN, CDR2 SVGIG (reference sequence). Unmatched junction bases numbered 6, after V lost 2 bases and J lost 3 bases. In DNA, the CDR3 is TGTGCCTGGAGTTTATGGGACAGGGGGGGCTACGAGCAGTACTTC. Its protein is CAWSLWDRGGYEQYF.

This clonotype was seen a handful of times. The chain's CDR3 is CASSFDRLQETQYF. CDR3 DNA sequence: TGCGCCAGCAGCTTCGACAGATTACAAGAGACCCAGTACTTC. The chain carries TRBV5-1 and TRBJ2-5; tentatively, D is TRBD1 (5 bases). V dropped 2 bases and J dropped 2 bases, with 10 bases sitting between them. The CDR3 consists of 14 residues. Germline V gives CDR1 SGHRS, CDR2 YFSETQ. The whole variable domain, filled in from reference TRBV5-1 and TRBJ2-5, reads KAGVTQTPRYLIKTRGQQVTLSCSPISGHRSVSWYQQTPGQGLQFLFEYFSETQRNKGNFPGRFSGRQFSNSRSEMNVSTLELGDSALYLCASSFDRLQETQYFGPGTRLLVL.

In this sample, this clonotype turned up a few times. The rearrangement links TRBV7-9 to TRBJ1-2; D possibly corresponds to TRBD1 (6 bases). V dropped 4 bases and J dropped 4 bases, with 16 bases sitting between them. Germline CDR1 and CDR2: SEHNR and FQNEAQ (reference sequence). The CDR3 sequence is 15 residues long. The CDR3, as DNA: TGTGCCAGCAGCTCCAACCTACGGACAGCCTATGGCTACACCTTC. Translated: CASSSNLRTAYGYTF.

The table lists this clonotype with many counts. The rearrangement uses TRBV19 and TRBJ1-5, with TRBD1 matching 7 bases. Germline V gene data show CDR1 as LNHDA and CDR2 as SQIVND (reference sequence). The CDR3 runs 15 residues. Losses at the gene ends were 7 bases for V and 4 bases for J; bases not matched to a gene: 10. CDR3 region: CASIKTGSENQPQHF. The CDR3 DNA follows: TGTGCCAGTATAAAGACAGGGAGTGAGAATCAGCCCCAGCATTTT.

The chain is built from TRBV7-2 and TRBJ2-1, with D perhaps being TRBD1 or TRBD2 (6 bases each). CDR3 length: 15 residues. Germline V gene sequence: CDR1 SGHTA, CDR2 FQGNSA. Trimming cost V 7 bases and J 3 bases, with 16 bases left between them. The CDR3 DNA reads TGTGCCAGCACCCGAGGGGGGAACCGCTACAATGAGCAGTTCTTC. This sequence encodes CASTRGGNRYNEQFF. The whole variable domain, remainder taken from reference TRBV7-2 and TRBJ2-1, is GAGVSQSPSNKVTEKGKDVELRCDPISGHTALYWYRQSLGQGLEFLIYFQGNSAPDKSGLPSDRFSAERTGGSVSTLTIQRTQQEDSAVYLCASTRGGNRYNEQFFGPGTRLTVL.

This clonotype was seen ten or more times. Here the CDR3 reads CASSLLTSSGNTIYF. The CDR3 DNA reads as TGTGCCAGCAGTCTTCTGACGAGCTCTGGAAACACCATATATTTT. The V call is TRBV12-3 or TRBV12-4, the J call TRBJ1-3; the D is unclear. Trimming left V 5 bases short and J 0 bases short, with 11 bases between. CDR3 size: 15 residues.

As concerns this clonotype: This sequence may be a read error, since a much larger clone differs from it by one base. The V and J genes are TRBV7-2 and TRBJ1-2, with 11 positions matching TRBD1. Trimming cost V 1 base and J 6 bases; bases outside gene matches: 10. This CDR3 has 17 amino acids. CDR1 and CDR2 (germline): SGHTA, FQGNSA. The CDR3 reads CASSLGGTGGSNHGYTF. The CDR3 nucleotides are TGTGCCAGCAGCTTAGGAGGGACAGGGGGAAGCAACCATGGCTACACCTTC.

The rearrangement links TRBV20-1 to TRBJ2-3; 14 nucleotides line up with TRBD2. The CDR3 sequence is 17 residues long. Trimming removed 0 bases from V and 1 base from J; junction bases left unmatched: 3. The germline V gene has CDR1 DFQATT and CDR2 SNEGSKA (reference sequence). The CDR3 DNA is TGCAGTGCTAGAGATCTGACTAGCGGGAGGGGCACAGATACGCAGTATTTT. It yields the protein CSARDLTSGRGTDTQYF.

This clonotype occurred many times. CDR3 in amino acids: CASSREEDTQYF. The CDR3 region has the DNA TGTGCCAGCAGTCGAGAGGAAGATACGCAGTATTTT. The chain combines TRBV2 with TRBJ2-3; D gene unclear. The CDR3 has 12 amino acids. With 5 bases removed from V and 5 bases from J, the gap between germline ends came to 8 bases. CDR1 and CDR2 (germline): SNHLY, FYNNEI.

This clonotype appeared many times. The rearrangement joins TRBV28 to TRBJ2-7, with D perhaps TRBD2 (5 bases). Trimming shortened V by 7 bases and J by 4 bases, and 8 bases separated the two germline ends. Per the germline V gene, CDR1 is MDHEN and CDR2 is SYDVKM. The CDR3 covers 11 residues. CDR3 nucleotides: TGTGCCAGCAAGGGAGCTTACGAGCAGTACTTC. It is translated as CASKGAYEQYF.

In its sample, this clonotype was seen many times. The chain couples TRBV27 to TRBJ2-1; TRBD1 agrees at 9 bases. V lost 5 bases to trimming and J lost 4 bases; unmatched junction nucleotides: 3. The CDR3 is 14 amino acids. Germline-derived CDR1 and CDR2 are MNHEY and SMNVEV (reference sequence). In DNA, the CDR3 is TGTGCCAGCAGTGGGACAGGGCCGTACAATGAGCAGTTCTTC. Its protein product is CASSGTGPYNEQFF.

This clonotype was counted at least ten times. The rearrangement uses TRBV11-1 and TRBJ2-7; 7 bases match TRBD1. V was pared by 5 bases and J by 4 bases, with 11 bases of the junction left unmatched. The CDR3 has 15 residues. CDR1 and CDR2 (germline): SGHAT, FQDESV (reference sequence). CDR3 loop: CASSASGTVVYEQYF. The CDR3 region has the DNA TGTGCCAGCAGCGCCTCCGGGACAGTGGTTTACGAGCAGTACTTC.

This chain connects TRBV3-1 to TRBJ1-6, with D possibly matching TRBD1 (5 bases). V was cut by 1 base and J by 10 bases, with 11 bases left in between. Germline CDR1 reads LGHDT; CDR2 reads YNNKEL (reference sequence). The CDR3 spans 14 residues. The CDR3 loop reads CASSQVQVRSPLHF. The CDR3 DNA sequence: TGTGCCAGCAGCCAAGTACAGGTCAGATCACCCCTCCACTTT.

This clonotype was counted ten times or more. V and J are TRBV27 and TRBJ2-1; possibly TRBD2 for D (5 bases). The ends were cut back, 5 bases at V and 6 bases at J, with 8 bases in the middle. Germline V gene sequence: CDR1 MNHEY, CDR2 SMNVEV (reference sequence). This CDR3 region has 12 residues. The CDR3 nucleotides read TGTGCCAGCAGTCAACTAGGCAATGAGCAGTTCTTC. Its translation: CASSQLGNEQFF.